Listed here is a single TCR beta chain. Its target is unknown. The sample is drawn from a study of shared clonotypes between healthy human individuals. Study conclusions and caveats: It was observed that approximately 5% of naive CD4 clonotypes were shared across a few donors. A generally larger estimated richness was seen in naive subsets than in memory subsets. Rarefaction gave evidence that sorted-subset sequencing remained incomplete despite large depth.

TCRdb's table, derived via immunoSEQ multiplex PCR, lists solely in-frame clones and lacks some. The data show approximately 2.5 million clones, with 93% seen just once and more than 0.35% held by the top ten. CDR3 length: 14 residues. Losses at the gene ends were 5 bases for V and 8 bases for J; bases not matched to a gene: 10. From germline, CDR1 is SGHRS and CDR2 YFSETQ. This chain joins TRBV5-1 and TRBJ1-2, with 9 bases lining up with TRBD1. Sequenced: naive CD4+ T cells from PBMCs. Stated subset: CD45RA+ positively selected. The clonotype comes from a man younger than 30 in good health. Some clones in this sample may be carry-over from other donors' samples. CDR3 sequence reads: CASSNGDRASGYTF. The CDR3 region has the DNA TGCGCCAGCAGTAACGGGGACAGGGCTTCGGGCTACACCTTC. Variable domain in full (rest from reference TRBV5-1 and TRBJ1-2): KAGVTQTPRYLIKTRGQQVTLSCSPISGHRSVSWYQQTPGQGLQFLFEYFSETQRNKGNFPGRFSGRQFSNSRSEMNVSTLELGDSALYLCASSNGDRASGYTFGSGTRLTVV.